This T cell receptor beta chain was found in a study of graft-versus-host responses after intestinal transplantation. On the study more broadly: All recipients were given anti-thymocyte globulin induction, and tacrolimus and steroids were then administered for roughly 3 years. Findings of the study overall: Detected in recipient marrow were GvH clones, some of which were first observed in ileum or blood.

Details on this clone: Its antigen is undetermined.

Produced via immunoSEQ multiplex PCR; TCRdb's table is partial and in-frame only. Altogether 45,000 to 60,000 clones are present, approximately 91% being singletons, with the ten largest covering more than 2%. The CDR3 loop spans 19 amino acids. The gene calls are TRBV21-1 and TRBJ2-3; the table's D call of TRBD2 was not tested on the DNA. TRBV21-1 is classified as a pseudogene. The input for sequencing was unstimulated CD4+ T cells sorted from spleen or lymph node cells, taken before transplant. This clonotype was sampled from a human donor who was the organ donor for an intestinal transplant. The CDR3 region has the DNA TGTGCCAGCAGCAAAAAGACCCCTGGAGCGGGAGGAATGACAGATACGCAGTATTTT. Encoded protein: CASSKKTPGAGGMTDTQYF.